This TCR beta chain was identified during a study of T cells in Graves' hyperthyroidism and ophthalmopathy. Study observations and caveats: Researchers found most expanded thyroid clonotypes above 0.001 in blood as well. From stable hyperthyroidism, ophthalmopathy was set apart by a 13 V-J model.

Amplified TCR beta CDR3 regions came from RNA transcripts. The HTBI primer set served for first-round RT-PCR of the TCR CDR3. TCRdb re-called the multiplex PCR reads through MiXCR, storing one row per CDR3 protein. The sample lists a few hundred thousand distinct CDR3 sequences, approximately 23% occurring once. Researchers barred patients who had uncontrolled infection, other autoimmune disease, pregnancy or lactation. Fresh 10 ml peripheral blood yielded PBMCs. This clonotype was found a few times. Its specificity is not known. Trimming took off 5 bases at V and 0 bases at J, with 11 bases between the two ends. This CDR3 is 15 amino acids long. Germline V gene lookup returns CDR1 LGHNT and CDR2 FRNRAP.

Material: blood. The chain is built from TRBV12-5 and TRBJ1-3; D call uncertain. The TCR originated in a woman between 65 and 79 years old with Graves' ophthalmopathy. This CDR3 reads CASGPRIHSGNTIYF. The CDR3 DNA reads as TGTGCTAGTGGTCCCAGAATTCACTCTGGAAACACCATATATTTT.